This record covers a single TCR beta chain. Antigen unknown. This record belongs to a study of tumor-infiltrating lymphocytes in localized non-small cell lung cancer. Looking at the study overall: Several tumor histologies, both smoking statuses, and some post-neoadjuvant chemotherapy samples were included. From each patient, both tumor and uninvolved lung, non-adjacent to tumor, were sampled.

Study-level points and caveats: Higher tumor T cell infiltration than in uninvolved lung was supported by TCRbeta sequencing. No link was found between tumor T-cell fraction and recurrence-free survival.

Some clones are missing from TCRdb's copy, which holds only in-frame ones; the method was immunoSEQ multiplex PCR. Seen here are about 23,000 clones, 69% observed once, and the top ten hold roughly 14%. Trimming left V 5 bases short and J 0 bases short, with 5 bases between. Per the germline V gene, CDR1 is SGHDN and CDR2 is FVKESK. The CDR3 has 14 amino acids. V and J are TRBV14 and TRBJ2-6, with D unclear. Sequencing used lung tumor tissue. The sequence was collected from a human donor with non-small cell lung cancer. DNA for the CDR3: TGTGCCAGCAGCTTCCGCTCTGGGGCCAACGTCCTGACTTTC. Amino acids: CASSFRSGANVLTF. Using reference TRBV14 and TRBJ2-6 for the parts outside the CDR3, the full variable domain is EAGVTQFPSHSVIEKGQTVTLRCDPISGHDNLYWYRRVMGKEIKFLLHFVKESKQDESGMPNNRFLAERTGGTYSTLKVQPAELEDSGVYFCASSFRSGANVLTFGAGSRLTVL.